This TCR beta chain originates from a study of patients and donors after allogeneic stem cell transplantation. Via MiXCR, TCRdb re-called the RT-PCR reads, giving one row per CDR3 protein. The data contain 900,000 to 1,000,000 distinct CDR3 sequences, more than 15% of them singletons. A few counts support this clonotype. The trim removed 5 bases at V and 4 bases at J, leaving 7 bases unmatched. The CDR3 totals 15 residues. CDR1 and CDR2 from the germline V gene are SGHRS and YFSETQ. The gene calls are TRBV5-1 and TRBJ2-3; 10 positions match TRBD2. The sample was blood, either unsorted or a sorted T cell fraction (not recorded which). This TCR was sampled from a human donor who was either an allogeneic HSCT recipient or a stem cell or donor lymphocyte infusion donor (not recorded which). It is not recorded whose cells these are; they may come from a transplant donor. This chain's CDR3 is CASRAGGHGADTQYF. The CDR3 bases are TGCGCCAGCAGAGCGGGAGGGCATGGGGCAGATACGCAGTATTTT. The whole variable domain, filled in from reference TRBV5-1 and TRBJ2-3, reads KAGVTQTPRYLIKTRGQQVTLSCSPISGHRSVSWYQQTPGQGLQFLFEYFSETQRNKGNFPGRFSGRQFSNSRSEMNVSTLELGDSALYLCASRAGGHGADTQYFGPGTRLTVL.